These 8 T cell receptor beta chains came from one sample sequenced in a study of T cell responses to AZD1222 COVID-19 vaccine. The table came from immunoSEQ multiplex PCR; TCRdb's copy has only in-frame clones and leaves some out. This table has about 150,000 clones, less than 95% appearing once. Sequences were derived from peripheral blood, sampled on day 0 of AZD1222 vaccination. The receptors stem from an adult in good health.

The chain couples TRBV18 to TRBJ2-3; TRBD1 might be the D (6 bases). Germline V gene data show CDR1 as KGHSH and CDR2 as LQKENI. The CDR3 has 17 amino acids. Trimming took 2 bases from V and 0 from J, leaving 15 bases between them. The CDR3 sequence is CASSPLSRGTSTDTQYF. The CDR3 DNA sequence: TGTGCCAGCTCACCATTATCGAGGGGGACCAGCACAGATACGCAGTATTTT.

The rearrangement joins TRBV20-1 to TRBJ1-2; unclear D gene. Deletions cut 3 bases from V and 3 bases from J, with 11 bases between. Germline CDR1 is DFQATT and CDR2 is SNEGSKA (reference sequence). CDR3 length equals 13 residues. CDR3 loop: CSASPDPYYGYTF. CDR3 nucleotide sequence: TGCAGTGCTAGTCCGGATCCCTACTATGGCTACACCTTC.

The rearrangement uses TRBV11-1 and TRBJ1-2; 7 positions agree with TRBD1. After removal of 5 bases from V and 6 bases from J, the junction contained 9 bases not matched to a gene. The germline V gene has CDR1 SGHAT and CDR2 FQDESV (reference sequence). The CDR3 contains 14 residues. CDR3 DNA: TGTGCCAGCAGCATGAGGCAGGGGGAGGATGGCTACACCTTC. It is translated as CASSMRQGEDGYTF. Full variable domain (missing parts from reference TRBV11-1 and TRBJ1-2): EAEVAQSPRYKITEKSQAVAFWCDPISGHATLYWYRQILGQGPELLVQFQDESVVDDSQLPKDRFSAERLKGVDSTLKIQPAELGDSAMYLCASSMRQGEDGYTFGSGTRLTVV.

The rearrangement links TRBV10-3 to TRBJ2-1; D is ambiguous. The germline V and J ends were trimmed by 0 bases and 12 bases, with 9 bases remaining between them. The CDR3 has 12 residues. Looked up from germline, CDR1 is ENHRY and CDR2 is SYGVKD. The DNA of the CDR3 is TGTGCCATCAGTGAGTCGAATATAGGGCAGTTCTTC. Translating gives CAISESNIGQFF.

This chain connects TRBV2 to TRBJ1-2; D is possibly TRBD1 (5 bases). Germline V lookup: CDR1 SNHLY, CDR2 FYNNEI. Trimming took 6 bases from V and 2 from J, leaving 13 bases between them. The CDR3 has 14 residues. Here the CDR3 reads CASREFGTNYGYTF. The CDR3 DNA reads as TGTGCCAGCAGGGAGTTCGGGACGAACTATGGCTACACCTTC.

V and J are TRBV11-2 and TRBJ1-2, with D tentatively TRBD1 (6 bases). The CDR3 extends over 13 amino acids. CDR1 and CDR2 from the germline V gene are SGHAT and FQNNGV. V lost 1 base, J lost 5 bases, and 8 bases lay in between. CDR3 region: CASSLGTAYGYTF. Here the CDR3 DNA reads TGTGCCAGCAGCTTAGGGACAGCTTATGGCTACACCTTC.

The chain combines TRBV29-1 with TRBJ1-1, with D hard to call. This CDR3 spans 10 amino acids. Germline loops: CDR1 SQVTM, CDR2 ANQGSEA. V was pared by 5 bases and J by 7 bases, with 8 bases between. The CDR3 DNA sequence: TGCAGCGTTCTCCAAGGTGAAGCTTTCTTT. Protein: CSVLQGEAFF.

The chain links TRBV11-2 to TRBJ1-2; a weak D match, TRBD1 (5 bases). The CDR3 covers 15 residues. Germline V lookup: CDR1 SGHAT, CDR2 FQNNGV. The V end was cut by 7 bases, the J end by 4 bases, with 19 bases between. The CDR3 coding sequence is TGTGCCAGCACCCGGGGGGGTGAAAGGCCCTATGGCTACACCTTC. It is translated as CASTRGGERPYGYTF. The whole variable domain, filled in from reference TRBV11-2 and TRBJ1-2, reads EAGVAQSPRYKIIEKRQSVAFWCNPISGHATLYWYQQILGQGPKLLIQFQNNGVVDDSQLPKDRFSAERLKGVDSTLKIQPAKLEDSAVYLCASTRGGERPYGYTFGSGTRLTVV.